These 21 T cell receptor beta chains were sequenced from one sample in a study of blood T cells in healthy people across ages. Together with a sample-barcoded 5' primer, a J-beta primer mix was included in a second PCR lasting about 7 to 11 cycles. Each CDR3 protein gets one entry after TCRdb re-called the 5' RACE reads with MiXCR. The sample has around 990,000 distinct CDR3 sequences; 20% to 25% are singletons. These data are also associated with another study on T cells of mothers and their children.

The sequencing sample was made of blood. The source of these receptors is a girl aged 2-10 years in good health.

This rearrangement joins TRBV12-3 or TRBV12-4 to TRBJ2-3, with D tentatively TRBD1 (6 bases). The CDR3 has 14 amino acids. V was shortened by 5 bases and J by 6 bases, with 15 bases between the two germline ends. CDR3 amino acids: CASSLRQVQDTQYF. The CDR3 nucleotides are TGTGCCAGCAGTCTCAGACAGGTTCAGGATACGCAGTATTTT.

The chain uses TRBV7-6 and TRBJ2-2; D gene unclear. The ends were cut back, 1 base at V and 1 base at J, with 10 bases in the middle. Germline V CDR1 and CDR2: SGHVS, FNYEAQ. This CDR3 comprises 16 residues. The CDR3 here is CASSLVYLGNTGELFF. CDR3 sequence (DNA): TGTGCCAGCAGCTTAGTTTATCTAGGGAACACCGGGGAGCTGTTTTTT.

This chain links TRBV28 with TRBJ2-5; 8 bases fit TRBD1. TRBJ2-7 explains the end of the DNA better; the J call may be wrong. The CDR3 totals 15 residues. Germline-derived CDR1 and CDR2 are MDHEN and SYDVKM. The CDR3 spells CASTAQGQANYEQYF. CDR3 nucleotides: TGTGCCAGCACCGCCCAGGGACAGGCGAACTACGAGCAGTACTTC.

This chain joins TRBV10-3 and TRBJ1-3; D gene uncertain. Trimming removed 0 bases from V and 5 bases from J, with 14 bases in between. The CDR3 extends over 16 amino acids. CDR1 and CDR2 from the germline V gene are ENHRY and SYGVKD. CDR3 sequence reads: CAISESLDPRRNTIYF. Written as DNA, the CDR3 is TGTGCCATCAGTGAGTCCCTGGATCCCCGAAGAAACACCATATATTTT.

This chain uses TRBV11-3 with TRBJ2-5; TRBD2 matches at 7 bases. The J call is uncertain, as TRBJ2-1 better fits the DNA end. This CDR3 is built from 15 residues. Germline CDR1 is SGHNT and CDR2 is YENEEA. The DNA of the CDR3 is TGTGCCAGCAGCTTAGAGCTAGCGGTAAACAATGAGCAGTTCTTC. Translation gives CASSLELAVNNEQFF.

V usage is TRBV3-1 and J usage is TRBJ2-5; 9 bases are shared with TRBD2. The CDR3 loop spans 19 amino acids. CDR1 and CDR2 from the germline V gene are LGHDT and YNNKEL (reference sequence). V trimming: 6 bases; J trimming: 5 bases; junction bases outside the gene matches: 22. Here the CDR3 DNA reads TGTGCCAGCAGGCCAAGATATTCGGCTAGCGGGAACTATCAGGAGACCCAGTACTTC. Translating gives CASRPRYSASGNYQETQYF.

The chain uses TRBV19 and TRBJ2-1; 11 positions agree with TRBD2. Germline V gene lookup returns CDR1 LNHDA and CDR2 SQIVND (reference sequence). After removal of 7 bases from V and 9 bases from J, the junction contained 14 bases not matched to a gene. The CDR3 contains 16 residues. CDR3 residues: CASNFGSTSGVTEQFF. CDR3 DNA sequence: TGTGCCAGTAATTTCGGGTCGACTAGCGGGGTAACTGAGCAGTTCTTC.

This clonotype appeared a few times. The V and J genes are TRBV20-1 and TRBJ2-7; D uncertain. CDR1 and CDR2 (germline): DFQATT, SNEGSKA (reference sequence). Trimming pared 3 bases from V and 3 bases from J, leaving 15 bases between. The CDR3 consists of 14 residues. CDR3 region: CSASDLGSRYEQYF. The DNA of the CDR3 is TGCAGTGCTAGTGATCTCGGGTCCCGCTACGAGCAGTACTTC.

This clonotype was found once. At one of its ends the junction is not consistent with the germline gene, which may arise from a read error. This sequence joins TRBV28 and TRBJ2-1, with 9 positions matching TRBD2. The CDR3 has 14 amino acids. Looked up from germline, CDR1 is MDHEN and CDR2 is SYDVKM. Here the CDR3 reads CACSIAGDNNEQFF. CDR3 nucleotides: TGTGCCTGCAGTATAGCGGGGGATAACAATGAGCAGTTCTTC.

J is TRBJ2-1 and V is TRBV20-1, with 10 bases aligning to TRBD1. Germline V gene sequence: CDR1 DFQATT, CDR2 SNEGSKA (reference sequence). The CDR3 extends over 16 amino acids. J was trimmed by 6 bases and V by 1 base; bases with no gene match: 9. CDR3 loop: CSARVKGTGVLNEQFF. In DNA, the CDR3 is TGCAGTGCTAGAGTAAAGGGGACAGGGGTACTCAATGAGCAGTTCTTC.

The rearrangement links TRBV12-3 or TRBV12-4 to TRBJ1-2; TRBD1 matches at 7 bases. This CDR3 has 16 residues. With V trimmed by 0 bases and J by 5 bases, 9 bases remained unmatched. CDR3 sequence (DNA): TGTGCCAGCAGTTTAGCCCCGGGACAGACCCCGTATGGCTACACCTTC. Translating gives CASSLAPGQTPYGYTF.

Only a few counts were recorded for this clonotype. J is TRBJ1-3 and V is TRBV28; weak D call: TRBD1 (5 bases). Germline V lookup: CDR1 MDHEN, CDR2 SYDVKM. Deletions cut 4 bases from V and 5 bases from J, with 9 bases between. The CDR3 is 13 residues long. CDR3 sequence reads: CASSSAGRNTIYF. For the CDR3, the DNA is TGTGCCAGCAGTTCGGCAGGGAGAAACACCATATATTTT.

The chain couples TRBV3-1 to TRBJ1-2; the match to TRBD1 covers 11 bases. Germline V CDR1 and CDR2: LGHDT, YNNKEL (reference sequence). The J segment lost 7 bases and the V segment lost 7 bases, leaving 11 bases of the junction unmatched. The CDR3 extends over 15 amino acids. CDR3 sequence (DNA): TGTGCCAGCATCCCAGGAGGGACAGGGGGATTTGGCTACACCTTC. It is translated as CASIPGGTGGFGYTF.

The V gene is TRBV12-3 or TRBV12-4, the J gene TRBJ2-1; 9 bases line up with TRBD2. The V and J ends lost 6 bases and 5 bases, in that order; junction bases with no gene match: 8. This CDR3 comprises 15 residues. CDR3 protein: CASSRAGGHNNEQFF. Written as DNA, the CDR3 is TGTGCCAGCAGCAGAGCGGGGGGCCATAACAATGAGCAGTTCTTC.

This clonotype was seen a few times. V gene TRBV27 combines with J gene TRBJ2-5; 12 bases align to TRBD2. The CDR3 spans 17 residues. CDR1 is MNHEY, CDR2 SMNVEV, per germline (reference sequence). V lost 2 bases and J lost 5; bases outside the gene matches: 9. The CDR3 DNA is TGTGCCAGCAGTTTAGCCCCTCTAGCGGGAGGGTTGGAGACCCAGTACTTC. Translating it yields CASSLAPLAGGLETQYF.

This clonotype was counted a few times. The V call is TRBV5-1, the J call TRBJ2-5; 8 bases line up with TRBD1. This CDR3 is built from 15 residues. J gave up 5 bases and V 0 bases, and 6 bases lay outside the gene matches. Germline V gene data show CDR1 as SGHRS and CDR2 as YFSETQ. The CDR3 DNA reads as TGCGCCAGCAGCTTGGGGGACAGGAGCTATGAGACCCAGTACTTC. Amino acids: CASSLGDRSYETQYF. Full variable domain (rest looked up from reference TRBV5-1 and TRBJ2-5): KAGVTQTPRYLIKTRGQQVTLSCSPISGHRSVSWYQQTPGQGLQFLFEYFSETQRNKGNFPGRFSGRQFSNSRSEMNVSTLELGDSALYLCASSLGDRSYETQYFGPGTRLLVL.

Written as DNA, the CDR3 is TGTGCCAGCAGCTCAGGGTTCGTTATCACTGAAGCTTTCTTT. This sequence encodes CASSSGFVITEAFF. J is TRBJ1-1 and V is TRBV7-9; D may be TRBD1 (5 bases). V lost 4 bases to trimming and J lost 4 bases, with 13 bases between them. The germline CDR1 and CDR2 sequences are SEHNR and FQNEAQ (reference sequence). This CDR3 is 14 amino acids long.

The rearrangement joins TRBV12-3 or TRBV12-4 to TRBJ1-1, with 7 nucleotides matching TRBD1. CDR3 length: 15 residues. With V trimmed by 7 bases and J by 10 bases, 18 bases remained unmatched. DNA of the CDR3: TGTGCCAGCATCTTCAGGGGGTACGAACAGGCTGGAGCTTTCTTT. This sequence encodes CASIFRGYEQAGAFF.

V usage is TRBV6-1 and J usage is TRBJ2-3; D is possibly TRBD1 (5 bases). The CDR3 covers 14 residues. Per germline, CDR1 MNHNS and CDR2 SASEGT. Deletions cut 8 bases from V and 3 bases from J, with 15 bases between. The CDR3 DNA reads TGTGCCAGCGATTTAGGGCAGGGTACAGATACGCAGTATTTT. As protein: CASDLGQGTDTQYF.

This clonotype was seen a handful of times. The rearrangement links TRBV2 to TRBJ2-4; 9 nucleotides line up with TRBD2. The CDR3 loop spans 16 amino acids. The V gene end was trimmed by 11 bases and the J gene end by 7 bases; junction bases not matched to a gene: 18. Germline loops: CDR1 SNHLY, CDR2 FYNNEI. CDR3 bases: TGTGCCTGGGTGCCTGGTAGCGGGGGAGGAATGAACATTCAGTACTTC. This gives the protein CAWVPGSGGGMNIQYF. The full variable domain, in which reference TRBV2 and TRBJ2-4 provide the parts outside the CDR3, is EPEVTQTPSHQVTQMGQEVILRCVPISNHLYFYWYRQILGQKVEFLVSFYNNEISEKSEIFDDQFSVERPDGSNFTLKIRSTKLEDSAMYFCAWVPGSGGGMNIQYFGAGTRLSVL.

CDR3 sequence reads: CASSIAYGHPGTGELFF. The CDR3 DNA reads as TGTGCCAGCAGCATTGCGTACGGACACCCCGGTACCGGGGAGCTGTTTTTT. The rearrangement uses TRBV6-1 and TRBJ2-2; the D gene is possibly TRBD1 (5 bases). The germline V gene encodes CDR1 MNHNS and CDR2 SASEGT. The V gene lost 6 bases and the J gene lost 5 bases, with 22 bases spanning the gap. The CDR3 covers 17 residues.